A single sample gave rise to the 26 T cell receptor beta chains below, sequenced in a study of T cell clonotyping in hematopoietic cell transplantation. Libraries were prepared by immunoSEQ multiplex PCR; TCRdb keeps only in-frame clonotypes and omits some of them. The table records several thousand clones, around 32% of them present only once. The sequenced sample was peripheral blood mononuclear cells, obtained 30 days after allogeneic stem cell transplant. The source is a female patient in her fifties who had an allogeneic stem cell transplant from an unrelated donor, so the T cells may come from the graft donor. Some clones in this sample may be carry-over from other donors' samples.

This CDR3 is CASSYKDANQPQHF. As DNA, the CDR3 is TGTGCCAGCAGTTACAAGGACGCCAATCAGCCCCAGCATTTT. The genes are TRBV6-5 and TRBJ1-5; no reliable D call. Germline CDR1 is MNHEY and CDR2 is SVGAGI. V shed 2 bases and J shed 3 bases, with 8 bases lying between them. This CDR3 spans 14 amino acids.

The chain links TRBV4-3 to TRBJ1-2; D is uncertain. Trimming cost V 1 base and J 5 bases, with 8 bases left between them. Germline V gene sequence: CDR1 LGHNA, CDR2 YSLEER. This CDR3 is built from 13 residues. DNA for the CDR3: TGCGCCAGCAGCCAAGTCGCGGGGTATGGCTACACCTTC. Encoded protein: CASSQVAGYGYTF.

This clone occurred a few times. V gene TRBV5-6 combines with J gene TRBJ2-6; TRBD1 or TRBD2 may be the D gene (5 bases each). The CDR3 covers 15 residues. Deletions cut 0 bases from V and 1 base from J, with 5 bases between. Germline CDR1 is SGHDT and CDR2 is YYEEEE. DNA of the CDR3: TGTGCCAGCAGCTTGGGGGGGTCTGGGGCCAACGTCCTGACTTTC. It specifies CASSLGGSGANVLTF.

On this clone: A read error may account for a junction end that differs from germline. The V gene is TRBV29-1, the J gene TRBJ2-7; TRBD2 agrees at 8 bases. This CDR3 is 17 amino acids long. Germline V lookup: CDR1 SQVTM, CDR2 ANQGSEA. The CDR3 DNA reads TGCAGCGTTGAGGGGGGCCCTAGCGGGTTGAGCTCCTACGGGCAGTACTTC. Translation gives CSVEGGPSGLSSYGQYF.

By frequency in the sample, this clone is large. The CDR3 sequence is CAWSVGRYNEQFF. The DNA of the CDR3 is TGTGCCTGGAGTGTCGGCAGGTACAATGAGCAGTTCTTC. V and J are TRBV30 and TRBJ2-1; unclear D gene. With 0 bases removed from V and 4 bases from J, the gap between germline ends came to 7 bases. CDR3 length: 13 residues. In germline, CDR1 is GTSNPN, CDR2 SVGIG (reference sequence). Full variable domain (outside the CDR3, taken from reference TRBV30 and TRBJ2-1): SQTIHQWPATLVQPVGSPLSLECTVEGTSNPNLYWYRQAAGRGLQLLFYSVGIGQISSEVPQNLSASRPQDRQFILSSKKLLLSDSGFYLCAWSVGRYNEQFFGPGTRLTVL.

This chain links TRBV4-3 with TRBJ1-4; the match to TRBD1 covers 8 bases. V lost 6 bases, J lost 6 bases, and 6 bases stayed unmatched. The CDR3 extends over 14 amino acids. CDR1 is LGHNA, CDR2 YSLEER, per germline. The CDR3 loop is CASSEQGVDEKLFF. CDR3 coding DNA: TGCGCCAGCAGTGAACAGGGGGTTGATGAAAAACTGTTTTTT.

The V and J genes are TRBV30 and TRBJ1-3; D is ambiguous. Germline lookup yields CDR1 GTSNPN and CDR2 SVGIG (reference sequence). The CDR3 is 13 residues long. Trimming left V 2 bases short and J 8 bases short, with 13 bases between. This CDR3 reads CAWSLTQRDTIYF. CDR3 bases: TGTGCCTGGAGTCTGACTCAAAGGGACACCATATATTTT.

The V gene is TRBV9, the J gene TRBJ1-2; D is unresolved. CDR1 is SGDLS and CDR2 is YYNGEE in the germline V gene. This CDR3 has 13 residues. V was cut by 0 bases and J by 5 bases, with 8 bases left in between. CDR3 nucleotide sequence: TGTGCCAGCAGCGTAGACGACCGGTATGGCTACACCTTC. Translation gives CASSVDDRYGYTF.

This clone was observed a few times. CDR3 sequence: CASSYSPRVSNEQFF. CDR3 in DNA: TGTGCCAGCAGTTACTCACCAAGGGTTTCAAATGAGCAGTTCTTC. The rearrangement links TRBV6-5 to TRBJ2-1; D is ambiguous. The CDR3 loop spans 15 amino acids. Germline loops: CDR1 MNHEY, CDR2 SVGAGI. Trimming took off 0 bases at V and 7 bases at J, with 13 bases between the two ends.

This clone was counted only a few times. The chain joins TRBV6-1 to TRBJ2-5; 10 bases are a match to TRBD2. Per the germline V gene, CDR1 is MNHNS and CDR2 is SASEGT. With V trimmed by 3 bases and J by 7 bases, 5 bases remained unmatched. The CDR3 length is 14 residues. The CDR3 nucleotides read TGTGCCAGCAGTGAGCTAGCGGGAGTTTGGACCCAGTACTTC. It encodes CASSELAGVWTQYF.

The CDR3 DNA is TGTGCCTGGAGTGTACGGGGGAGTGGGGGCTACACCTTC. Its translation is CAWSVRGSGGYTF. The chain combines TRBV30 with TRBJ1-2, with D tentatively TRBD1 (5 bases). The CDR3 is made up of 13 amino acids. CDR1 GTSNPN and CDR2 SVGIG come from the germline V gene (reference sequence). Trimming shortened V by 0 bases and J by 8 bases, and 13 bases separated the two germline ends. Looking up the rest from reference TRBV30 and TRBJ1-2 gives the full variable domain: SQTIHQWPATLVQPVGSPLSLECTVEGTSNPNLYWYRQAAGRGLQLLFYSVGIGQISSEVPQNLSASRPQDRQFILSSKKLLLSDSGFYLCAWSVRGSGGYTFGSGTRLTVV.

The V call is TRBV29-1, the J call TRBJ2-7; TRBD2 might be the D (6 bases). V gave up 0 bases and J gave up 6 bases, with 12 bases separating them. This CDR3 is 13 amino acids long. CDR1 and CDR2 (germline): SQVTM, ANQGSEA. The CDR3 reads CSVEDGRGGEQYF. CDR3 coding DNA: TGCAGCGTTGAAGATGGGCGGGGAGGCGAGCAGTACTTC.

This chain joins TRBV6-1 and TRBJ1-5; the match to TRBD1 covers 8 bases. Germline CDR1 reads MNHNS; CDR2 reads SASEGT. V lost 3 bases and J lost 2; bases outside the gene matches: 6. The CDR3 is 16 amino acids. In DNA, the CDR3 is TGTGCCAGCAGTGAGGAGGCAGGGGGCGGCAATCAGCCCCAGCATTTT. The encoded protein is CASSEEAGGGNQPQHF.

This clone appeared a few times. This chain joins TRBV6-5 and TRBJ2-7; TRBD1 matches 10 bases. J gave up 4 bases and V 6 bases, and 6 bases lay outside the gene matches. CDR3 length: 14 residues. Germline V gene lookup returns CDR1 MNHEY and CDR2 SVGAGI. Written as DNA, the CDR3 is TGTGCCAGCAGAAAGGGACAGGGGAGATACGAGCAGTACTTC. Its translation: CASRKGQGRYEQYF.

DNA of the CDR3: TGTGCCAGCAGTTACAACAGGGCTGGGGCCAACGTCCTGACTTTC. This gives the protein CASSYNRAGANVLTF. The chain carries TRBV6-5 and TRBJ2-6; TRBD1 might be the D (6 bases). Germline V gene sequence: CDR1 MNHEY, CDR2 SVGAGI. Between the trimmed V and J ends, which lost 2 bases and 2 bases, there was a span of 7 bases. This CDR3 contains 15 residues.

This CDR3 reads CAWSVLPQGVGEQYF. The CDR3 coding sequence is TGTGCCTGGAGTGTACTCCCGCAGGGGGTTGGAGAGCAGTACTTC. V gene TRBV30 combines with J gene TRBJ2-7; 7 nucleotides agree with TRBD1. The ends lost 0 bases at V and 7 bases at J; junction bases unmatched: 12. This CDR3 comprises 15 residues. Germline values: CDR1 GTSNPN, CDR2 SVGIG (reference sequence).

The CDR3 DNA reads TGTGCCAGTGGTGAGGATCCAAAACCTTACCTTAAGGAGCAGTACTTC. This sequence encodes CASGEDPKPYLKEQYF. This chain links TRBV9 with TRBJ2-7, with D unclear. CDR1 SGDLS and CDR2 YYNGEE come from the germline V gene. This CDR3 spans 16 amino acids. Trimming left V 8 bases short and J 7 bases short, with 28 bases between.

This clone was seen more than once but under ten times. The chain recombines TRBV30 with TRBJ1-2; D is ambiguous. V was pared by 5 bases and J by 6 bases, with 4 bases between. This CDR3 is 9 amino acids long. The germline CDR1 and CDR2 sequences are GTSNPN and SVGIG (reference sequence). This CDR3 is CAWGHGYTF. CDR3 nucleotide sequence: TGTGCCTGGGGTCATGGCTACACCTTC.

The rearrangement uses TRBV30 and TRBJ1-2; D gene ambiguous. CDR1 and CDR2 (germline): GTSNPN, SVGIG (reference sequence). Trimming removed 0 bases at V and 3 bases at J, with 2 bases between. The CDR3 runs 11 residues. The CDR3 here is CAWSVYYGYTF. The CDR3 nucleotides are TGTGCCTGGAGTGTCTACTATGGCTACACCTTC.

The chain joins TRBV13 to TRBJ2-2; no definite D call. Trimming removed 5 bases from V and 5 bases from J, with 9 bases in between. CDR1 and CDR2 from the germline V gene are PRHDT and FYEKMQ (reference sequence). The CDR3 runs to 13 residues. CDR3 protein: CASSPVLTGELFF. The CDR3 DNA reads as TGTGCCAGCAGCCCCGTCTTAACCGGGGAGCTGTTTTTT.

The rearrangement links TRBV6-1 to TRBJ1-1; D is uncertain. This CDR3 has 12 residues. With 8 bases removed from V and 0 bases from J, the gap between germline ends came to 7 bases. The germline V gene encodes CDR1 MNHNS and CDR2 SASEGT. The CDR3 nucleotides read TGTGCCAGCTCGTTGATGAACACTGAAGCTTTCTTT. This encodes CASSLMNTEAFF.

This chain connects TRBV4-1 to TRBJ1-1, with D hard to call. V dropped 1 base and J dropped 2 bases, with 14 bases sitting between them. CDR1 is MGHRA, CDR2 YSYEKL, per germline. This CDR3 is 16 amino acids long. CDR3 loop: CASSQVRTNINTEAFF. The CDR3 DNA follows: TGCGCCAGCAGCCAAGTAAGGACTAACATTAACACTGAAGCTTTCTTT.

This clone was observed a handful of times. The chain is built from TRBV5-6 and TRBJ2-5, with 9 nucleotides matching TRBD2. Germline CDR1 reads SGHDT; CDR2 reads YYEEEE. The CDR3 totals 14 residues. V lost 0 bases, J lost 3 bases, and 0 bases stayed unmatched. Here the CDR3 reads CASSLASGEETQYF. The CDR3 region has the DNA TGTGCCAGCAGCTTGGCTAGCGGGGAAGAGACCCAGTACTTC.

V gene TRBV28 combines with J gene TRBJ2-5; D is perhaps TRBD2 (5 bases). Germline V gene data show CDR1 as MDHEN and CDR2 as SYDVKM. This CDR3 region has 15 residues. V was trimmed by 4 bases and J by 0 bases, leaving 12 bases between them. CDR3 coding DNA: TGTGCCAGCAGTTACGGTGAGCGGTACCAAGAGACCCAGTACTTC. This gives the protein CASSYGERYQETQYF.

This clone was observed a handful of times. V and J are TRBV2 and TRBJ2-5; 7 nucleotides align to TRBD1. Germline lookup yields CDR1 SNHLY and CDR2 FYNNEI. V was pared by 6 bases and J by 1 base, with 8 bases of the junction left unmatched. The CDR3 is made up of 15 amino acids. The CDR3 coding sequence is TGTGCCAGCAGAGACATTTCAGGGGGCCAAGAGACCCAGTACTTC. Translated: CASRDISGGQETQYF.

By share, this clone counts as medium-sized. The CDR3 sequence: CASSLLQEVDGYTF. The CDR3 DNA reads TGTGCCAGCAGTCTCCTCCAGGAGGTAGATGGCTACACCTTC. The chain recombines TRBV28 with TRBJ1-2; D ambiguous. The CDR3 spans 14 residues. Per germline, CDR1 MDHEN and CDR2 SYDVKM. V lost 5 bases, J lost 6 bases, and 16 bases lay in between.